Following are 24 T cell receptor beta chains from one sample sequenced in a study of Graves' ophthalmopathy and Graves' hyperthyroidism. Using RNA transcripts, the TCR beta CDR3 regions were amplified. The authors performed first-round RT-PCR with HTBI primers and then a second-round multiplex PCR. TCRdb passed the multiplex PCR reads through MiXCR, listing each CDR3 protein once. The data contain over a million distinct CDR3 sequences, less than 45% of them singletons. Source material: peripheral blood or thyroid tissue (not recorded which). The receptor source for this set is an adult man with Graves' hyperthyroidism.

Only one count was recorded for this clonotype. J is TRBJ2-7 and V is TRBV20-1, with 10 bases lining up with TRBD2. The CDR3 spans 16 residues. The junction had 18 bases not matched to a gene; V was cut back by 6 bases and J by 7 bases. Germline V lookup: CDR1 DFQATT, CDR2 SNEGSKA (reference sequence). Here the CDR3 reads CSAPPPKAGGPPEQYF. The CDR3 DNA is TGCAGTGCCCCACCTCCGAAAGCGGGAGGGCCTCCGGAGCAGTACTTC.

The DNA for the CDR3 is TGTGCCAGCAGTGACCGACAGGGAGACCACGAGCAGTACTTC. Its protein product is CASSDRQGDHEQYF. This rearrangement joins TRBV7-9 to TRBJ2-7, with 7 nucleotides matching TRBD1. The CDR3 length is 14 residues. Germline loops: CDR1 SEHNR, CDR2 FQNEAQ (reference sequence). V was clipped by 6 bases and J by 5 bases; unmatched bases: 10. Full variable domain (outside the CDR3, taken from reference TRBV7-9 and TRBJ2-7): DTGVSQNPRHKITKRGQNVTFRCDPISEHNRLYWYRQTLGQGPEFLTYFQNEAQLEKSRLLSDRFSAERPKGSFSTLEIQRTEQGDSAMYLCASSDRQGDHEQYFGPGTRLTVT.

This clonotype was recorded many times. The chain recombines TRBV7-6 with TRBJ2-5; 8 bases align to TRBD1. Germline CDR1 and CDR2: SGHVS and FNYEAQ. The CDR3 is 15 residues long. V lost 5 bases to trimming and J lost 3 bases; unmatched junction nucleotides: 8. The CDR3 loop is CASSLGQGAKETQYF. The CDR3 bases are TGTGCCAGCAGCCTAGGACAGGGAGCTAAAGAGACCCAGTACTTC.

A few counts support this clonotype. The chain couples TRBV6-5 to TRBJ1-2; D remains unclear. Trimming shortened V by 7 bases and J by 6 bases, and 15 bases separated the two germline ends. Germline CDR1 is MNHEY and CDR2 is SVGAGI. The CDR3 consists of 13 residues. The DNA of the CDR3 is TGTGCCAGCACGAGGAGCAGTCTAGATGGCTACACCTTC. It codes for CASTRSSLDGYTF.

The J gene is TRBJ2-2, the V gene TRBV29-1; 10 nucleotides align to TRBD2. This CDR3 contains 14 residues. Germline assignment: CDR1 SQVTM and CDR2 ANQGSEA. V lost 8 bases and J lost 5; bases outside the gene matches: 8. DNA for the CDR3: TGCAGCTTGCGACTAGCGGGCGAGACCGGGGAGCTGTTTTTT. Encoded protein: CSLRLAGETGELFF.

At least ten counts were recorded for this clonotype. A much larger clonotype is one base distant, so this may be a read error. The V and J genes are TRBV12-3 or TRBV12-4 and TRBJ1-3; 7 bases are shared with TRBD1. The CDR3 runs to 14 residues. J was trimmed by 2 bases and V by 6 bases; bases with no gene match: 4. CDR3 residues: CASSRQGAGNTIYF. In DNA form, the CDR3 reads TGTGCCAGCAGCCGACAGGGAGCTGGAAACACCATATATTTT.

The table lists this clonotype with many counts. CDR3: CASSLDVVSGELFF. The CDR3 region has the DNA TGTGCCAGCAGCTTAGATGTGGTTTCCGGGGAGCTGTTTTTT. The rearrangement joins TRBV7-8 to TRBJ2-2; no reliable D call. The CDR3 has 14 amino acids. The germline V gene encodes CDR1 SGHVS and CDR2 FQNEAQ. Trimming took off 1 base at V and 6 bases at J, with 9 bases between the two ends.

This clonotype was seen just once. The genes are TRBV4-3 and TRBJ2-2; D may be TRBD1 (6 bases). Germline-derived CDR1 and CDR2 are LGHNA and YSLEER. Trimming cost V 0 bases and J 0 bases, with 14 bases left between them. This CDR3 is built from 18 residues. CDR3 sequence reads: CASSQDGTLNSNTGELFF. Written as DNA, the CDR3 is TGCGCCAGCAGCCAAGACGGGACATTAAATTCGAACACCGGGGAGCTGTTTTTT.

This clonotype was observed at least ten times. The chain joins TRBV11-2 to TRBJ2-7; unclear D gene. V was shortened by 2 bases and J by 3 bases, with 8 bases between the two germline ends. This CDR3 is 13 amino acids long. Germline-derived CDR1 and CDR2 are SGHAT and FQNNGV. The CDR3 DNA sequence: TGTGCCAGCAGCTTACCGCCCAACTACGAGCAGTACTTC. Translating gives CASSLPPNYEQYF.

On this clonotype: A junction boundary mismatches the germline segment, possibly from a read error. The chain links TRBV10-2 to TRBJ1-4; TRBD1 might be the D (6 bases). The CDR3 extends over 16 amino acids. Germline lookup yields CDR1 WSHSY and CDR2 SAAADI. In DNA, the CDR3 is TGTGCCAGCAGCCAAATACTGTCCGGGGGCGACGAAAAACTGTTTTTT. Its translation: CASSQILSGGDEKLFF.

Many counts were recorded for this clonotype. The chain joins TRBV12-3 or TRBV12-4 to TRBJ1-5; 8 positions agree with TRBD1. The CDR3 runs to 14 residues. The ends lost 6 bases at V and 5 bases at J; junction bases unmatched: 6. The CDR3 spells CASSRTGFDQPQHF. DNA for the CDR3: TGTGCCAGCAGCAGGACAGGGTTTGATCAGCCCCAGCATTTT.

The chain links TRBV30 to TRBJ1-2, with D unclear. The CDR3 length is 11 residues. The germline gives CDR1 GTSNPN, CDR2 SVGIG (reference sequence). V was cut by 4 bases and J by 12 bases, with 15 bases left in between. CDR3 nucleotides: TGTGCCTGGACATATGCTAACGGTCACACCTTC. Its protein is CAWTYANGHTF.

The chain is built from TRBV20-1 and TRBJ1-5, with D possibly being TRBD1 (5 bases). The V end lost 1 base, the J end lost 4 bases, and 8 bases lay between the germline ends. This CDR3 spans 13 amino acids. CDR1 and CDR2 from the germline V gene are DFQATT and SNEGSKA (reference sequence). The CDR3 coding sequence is TGCAGTGCTAGAGCTACAGGTAATCAGCCCCAGCATTTT. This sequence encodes CSARATGNQPQHF.

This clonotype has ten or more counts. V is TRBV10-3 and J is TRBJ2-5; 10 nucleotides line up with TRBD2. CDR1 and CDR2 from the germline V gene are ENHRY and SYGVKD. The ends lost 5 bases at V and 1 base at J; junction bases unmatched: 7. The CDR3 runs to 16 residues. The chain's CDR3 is CAISPGLAVVQETQYF. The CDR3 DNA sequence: TGTGCCATCAGTCCCGGACTAGCGGTAGTCCAAGAGACCCAGTACTTC.

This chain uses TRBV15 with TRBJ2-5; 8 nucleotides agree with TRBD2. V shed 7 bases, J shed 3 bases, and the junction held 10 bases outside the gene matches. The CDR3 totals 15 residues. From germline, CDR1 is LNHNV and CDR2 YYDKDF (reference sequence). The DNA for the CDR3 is TGTGCCACCAAACCAACTCTCGGGGGGGAAGAGACCCAGTACTTC. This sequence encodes CATKPTLGGEETQYF.

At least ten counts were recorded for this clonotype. The CDR3 region has the DNA TGTGCCAGCAGCAGCGGGACAGTAGATGAAAAACTGTTTTTT. Residues: CASSSGTVDEKLFF. V usage is TRBV7-2 and J usage is TRBJ1-4, with 7 nucleotides matching TRBD1. CDR1 is SGHTA and CDR2 is FQGNSA in the germline V gene. The CDR3 has 14 residues. The trim removed 5 bases at V and 6 bases at J, leaving 6 bases unmatched.

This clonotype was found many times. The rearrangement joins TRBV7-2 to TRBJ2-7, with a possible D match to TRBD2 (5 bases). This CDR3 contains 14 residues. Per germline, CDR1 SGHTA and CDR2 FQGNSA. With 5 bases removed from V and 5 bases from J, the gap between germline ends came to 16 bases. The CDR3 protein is CASSDLPAVNEQYF. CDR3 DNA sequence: TGTGCCAGCAGCGACCTTCCAGCGGTAAACGAGCAGTACTTC.

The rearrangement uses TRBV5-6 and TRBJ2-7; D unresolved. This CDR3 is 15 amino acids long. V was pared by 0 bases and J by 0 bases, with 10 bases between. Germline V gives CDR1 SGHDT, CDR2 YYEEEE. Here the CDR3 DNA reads TGTGCCAGCAGCTTGGCGGCAGAAGGCTCCTACGAGCAGTACTTC. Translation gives CASSLAAEGSYEQYF.

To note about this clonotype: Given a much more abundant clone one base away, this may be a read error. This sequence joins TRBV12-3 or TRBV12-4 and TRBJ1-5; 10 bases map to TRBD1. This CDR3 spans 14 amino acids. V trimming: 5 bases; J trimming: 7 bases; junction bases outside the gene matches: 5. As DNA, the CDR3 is TGTGCCAGCAGTGGCAGGACAGGGGGACAGCCCCAGCATTTT. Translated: CASSGRTGGQPQHF.

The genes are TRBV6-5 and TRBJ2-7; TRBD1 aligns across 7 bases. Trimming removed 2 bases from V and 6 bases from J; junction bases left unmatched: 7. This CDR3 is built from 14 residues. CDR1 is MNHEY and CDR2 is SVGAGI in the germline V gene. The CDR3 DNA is TGTGCCAGCAGTTACCGACAGGGCAAAGGCGAGCAGTACTTC. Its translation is CASSYRQGKGEQYF.

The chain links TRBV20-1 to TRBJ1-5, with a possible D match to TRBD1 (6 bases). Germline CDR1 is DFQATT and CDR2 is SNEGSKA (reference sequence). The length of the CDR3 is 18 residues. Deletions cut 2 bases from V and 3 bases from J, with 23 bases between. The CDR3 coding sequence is TGCAGTGCTAGACCGATCGGGGGGGGGCGGGAAAACAATCAGCCCCAGCATTTT. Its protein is CSARPIGGGRENNQPQHF.

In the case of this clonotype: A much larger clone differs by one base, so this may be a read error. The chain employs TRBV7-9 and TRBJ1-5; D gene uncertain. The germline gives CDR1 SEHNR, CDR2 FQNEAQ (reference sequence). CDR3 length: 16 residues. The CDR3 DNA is TGTGCCAGCAGCTTGGGTGTTGGGAGTGGCAATCAGCACCAGCATTTT. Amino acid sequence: CASSLGVGSGNQHQHF.

CDR3 sequence: CASSIDFGQYF. The DNA of the CDR3 is TGTGCCAGCAGCATAGACTTCGGGCAGTACTTC. The chain couples TRBV7-9 to TRBJ2-7; no definite D call. The V and J ends lost 5 bases and 9 bases respectively, with 11 bases between them. From germline, CDR1 is SEHNR and CDR2 FQNEAQ (reference sequence). The CDR3 sequence is 11 residues long.

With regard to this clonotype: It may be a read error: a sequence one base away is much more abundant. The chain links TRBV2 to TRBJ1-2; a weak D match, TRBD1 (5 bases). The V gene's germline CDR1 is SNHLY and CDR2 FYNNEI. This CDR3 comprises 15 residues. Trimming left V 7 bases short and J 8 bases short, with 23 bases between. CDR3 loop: CASTRTGRAGRGYTF. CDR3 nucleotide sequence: TGTGCCAGCACCCGCACCGGCAGGGCGGGCCGCGGCTACACCTTC.